A single TCR beta chain is shown here with its context. Measured with immunoSEQ multiplex PCR; TCRdb has only the in-frame clones, and not every one. The sample lists about 220,000 clones, around 80% seen once, with 5.1% in the top ten. This sample is drawn from a study of blood T cell repertoires in COVID-19. Study-wide context: COVID-19 samples collected from the United States, Italy and Spain covered acute and convalescent phases. Sample material is recorded as cDNA or gDNA derived from T cells, B-cell-depleted T cells, or PBMCs.

The receptor's source is a human donor in a cohort sampled during active COVID-19. Sequencing used peripheral blood.

The CDR3 sequence is CASSPGTGGLQAQHF. The CDR3 DNA is TGTGCCAGCAGCCCCGGGACAGGTGGTTTACAAGCCCAGCATTTT. The genes are TRBV7-2 and TRBJ1-5; 8 bases are shared with TRBD1. The trim removed 5 bases at V and 11 bases at J, leaving 14 bases unmatched. From germline, CDR1 is SGHTA and CDR2 FQGNSA. The CDR3 runs to 15 residues.